Sequencing of this TCR beta chain was carried out in a study of CD8 T cells in ankylosing spondylitis. Study-wide results and caveats: Significant enrichment of disease-linked clones was reportedly seen in matched ankylosing spondylitis synovial fluid. The study identified a TCR beta motif of under 10 highly homologous variants that appeared characteristic of ankylosing spondylitis blood.

As the method for making TCR beta libraries, quantitative 5'-RACE with molecular barcodes was used. Each CDR3 protein is one row after TCRdb ran MiXCR on the 5' RACE reads. The sample holds some 840,000 distinct CDR3 sequences, over 9.5% seen once. Trimming shortened V by 7 bases and J by 2 bases, and 9 bases separated the two germline ends. The CDR3 contains 11 residues. CDR1 is DFQATT, CDR2 SNEGSKA, per germline (reference sequence). In regard to this clonotype: Its antigen remains unknown.

The chain recombines TRBV20-1 with TRBJ2-7; unclear D gene. The sequence came from a male donor with ankylosing spondylitis. The sample was blood, either unsorted or a sorted T cell fraction (not recorded which). The CDR3 reads CSGSLTYEQYF. CDR3 nucleotide sequence: TGCAGTGGCAGCCTTACCTACGAGCAGTACTTC.